This T cell receptor (beta chain) was identified during a study of cytomegalovirus exposure and HLA in healthy donors. As regards this clone: The antigen is not known.

V lost 0 bases and J lost 0, with 14 bases in between. The CDR3 loop spans 17 amino acids. Germline-derived CDR1 and CDR2 are WSHSY and SAAADI. This PCR relied on a set of 60 Vbeta primers and 13 Jbeta primers. TCRdb keeps only in-frame clones here, not all; method: immunoSEQ multiplex PCR. The sample lists some 140,000 clones, about 78% seen once, with around 1.2% in the top ten. Findings of the study overall: In an earlier analysis, most TCR beta V segments were productive about 87% or about 30% of the time.

The receptor comes from a man aged 50 or older in good health and CMV-seronegative. The rearrangement uses TRBV10-2 and TRBJ1-2; D uncertain. Sequencing was carried out using PBMCs. CDR3 nucleotides: TGCGCCAGCAGTGAGTCCGTAGGGAGGGCTTCTAACTATGGCTACACCTTC. It specifies CASSESVGRASNYGYTF.